Below, 27 T cell receptor beta chains from the same sample are listed, as sequenced in a study of blood T cell repertoires in COVID-19. TCRdb's copy holds only in-frame clones and misses some; the assay was immunoSEQ multiplex PCR. The sample lists about 45,000 clones, nearly 90% occurring once. Sequenced input: peripheral blood. These receptors all come from a human donor in a cohort sampled during active COVID-19.

This clone was recorded a few times. The V and J genes are TRBV7-9 and TRBJ2-1, with D tentatively TRBD1 (6 bases). V gave up 4 bases and J gave up 4 bases, with 17 bases separating them. The CDR3 is 16 amino acids. The germline V gene encodes CDR1 SEHNR and CDR2 FQNEAQ (reference sequence). The CDR3 spells CASSSALGTGYNEQFF. The DNA of the CDR3 is TGTGCCAGCAGCTCCGCCTTAGGCACAGGGTACAATGAGCAGTTCTTC.

The rearrangement links TRBV4-2 to TRBJ2-2; the D gene is possibly TRBD1 (5 bases). V lost 0 bases and J 3 bases, leaving 5 bases between the germline ends. This CDR3 region has 14 residues. Germline V gene data show CDR1 as LGHNA and CDR2 as YNFKEQ. For the CDR3, the DNA is TGTGCCAGCAGCCAAGAGGGGCACACCGGGGAGCTGTTTTTT. This sequence encodes CASSQEGHTGELFF.

The chain has TRBV6-6 and TRBJ1-1; D uncertain. The germline V and J ends were trimmed by 6 bases and 1 base, with 9 bases remaining between them. The CDR3 extends over 13 amino acids. The V gene's germline CDR1 is MNHNY and CDR2 SVGAGI (reference sequence). CDR3 region: CASSPQTNTEAFF. CDR3 nucleotides: TGTGCCAGCAGCCCACAGACGAACACTGAAGCTTTCTTT.

J is TRBJ1-3 and V is TRBV6-5, with D maybe TRBD1 (5 bases). The CDR3 is 15 amino acids. Germline V gene data show CDR1 as MNHEY and CDR2 as SVGAGI. Between the trimmed V and J ends, which lost 5 bases and 4 bases, there was a span of 15 bases. DNA of the CDR3: TGTGCCAGCAGTACCGCCAGGGAGGTCGGAAACACCATATATTTT. Translation: CASSTAREVGNTIYF.

The chain recombines TRBV30 with TRBJ2-2; D possibly corresponds to TRBD2 (7 bases). V was trimmed by 4 bases and J by 3 bases, leaving 12 bases between them. Germline values: CDR1 GTSNPN, CDR2 SVGIG (reference sequence). This CDR3 region has 14 residues. The CDR3 sequence is CAWIPGGYTGELFF. The DNA of the CDR3 is TGTGCCTGGATCCCGGGGGGCTACACCGGGGAGCTGTTTTTT.

This rearrangement joins TRBV4-3 to TRBJ2-1, with 15 positions matching TRBD2. Germline loops: CDR1 LGHNA, CDR2 YSLEER. This CDR3 has 18 residues. V lost 0 bases and J lost 0; bases outside the gene matches: 0. The CDR3, as DNA: TGCGCCAGCAGCCAAGAGGGACTAGCGGGGGGCTCCTACAATGAGCAGTTCTTC. Residues: CASSQEGLAGGSYNEQFF.

The CDR3 nucleotides are TGTGCCAGCAGCGCGACTAGCGGGGGATACAATGAGCAGTTCTTC. Amino acids: CASSATSGGYNEQFF. This chain uses TRBV9 with TRBJ2-1; 12 nucleotides align to TRBD2. The V and J ends lost 3 bases and 4 bases, in that order; junction bases with no gene match: 2. The CDR3 is 15 amino acids. From germline, CDR1 is SGDLS and CDR2 YYNGEE.

The chain recombines TRBV3-1 (or the pseudogene TRBV3-2) with TRBJ1-2; a possible D gene is TRBD1 (5 bases). The V end lost 4 bases, the J end lost 4 bases, and 16 bases lay between the germline ends. The germline CDR1 and CDR2 sequences are LGHDT and YNNKEL (reference sequence). The CDR3 is 15 residues long. CDR3 region: CASSPRDSKVYGYTF. The CDR3 nucleotides are TGTGCCAGCAGCCCAAGAGACAGTAAGGTCTATGGCTACACCTTC.

The chain carries TRBV11-2 and TRBJ2-2; no definite D call. CDR1 and CDR2 from the germline V gene are SGHAT and FQNNGV. This CDR3 comprises 16 residues. V was trimmed by 1 base and J by 6 bases, leaving 15 bases between them. DNA of the CDR3: TGTGCCAGCAGCTTAGGTCCGGTAGCTTACCCCGGGGAGCTGTTTTTT. As protein: CASSLGPVAYPGELFF.

J is TRBJ1-6 and V is TRBV5-4; 7 nucleotides agree with TRBD1. Germline V gives CDR1 SGHNT, CDR2 YYREEE (reference sequence). The CDR3 has 17 residues. Trimming cost V 5 bases and J 6 bases; bases outside gene matches: 14. As DNA, the CDR3 is TGTGCCAGCAGTTTGACCCTATCCGGGACAGCTAATTCACCCCTCCACTTT. Residues: CASSLTLSGTANSPLHF.

This chain links TRBV6-5 with TRBJ1-2; tentative D call: TRBD1 (6 bases). CDR1 and CDR2 (germline): MNHEY, SVGAGI. The CDR3 has 15 amino acids. V was trimmed by 0 bases and J by 4 bases, leaving 12 bases between them. The CDR3 protein is CASSYSQGWGYGYTF. DNA of the CDR3: TGTGCCAGCAGTTACTCACAGGGTTGGGGCTATGGCTACACCTTC.

The chain uses TRBV7-2 and TRBJ1-1, with unresolved D. Germline CDR1 SGHTA, CDR2 FQGNSA. This CDR3 has 15 residues. Trimming shortened V by 8 bases and J by 4 bases, and 20 bases separated the two germline ends. The chain's CDR3 is CASLPERGESTEAFF. CDR3 bases: TGTGCCAGCCTTCCTGAACGGGGAGAAAGCACTGAAGCTTTCTTT.

The DNA of the CDR3 is TGTGCCAGCAGCGCCCGGACAGGGTGGACTGAAGCTTTCTTT. Translating gives CASSARTGWTEAFF. This chain links TRBV9 with TRBJ1-1; 8 bases match TRBD1. The ends lost 3 bases at V and 5 bases at J; junction bases unmatched: 6. The germline V gene has CDR1 SGDLS and CDR2 YYNGEE. The CDR3 sequence is 14 residues long.

The rearrangement uses TRBV18 and TRBJ1-5, with D possibly matching TRBD1 (5 bases). With 1 base removed from V and 4 bases from J, the gap between germline ends came to 14 bases. From germline, CDR1 is KGHSH and CDR2 LQKENI. This CDR3 has 16 residues. As DNA, the CDR3 is TGTGCCAGCTCACCACAGGGTAGACAGACAAATCAGCCCCAGCATTTT. Translated: CASSPQGRQTNQPQHF.

V is TRBV5-5 and J is TRBJ2-7, with D tentatively TRBD1 (6 bases). The ends were cut back, 4 bases at V and 3 bases at J, with 17 bases in the middle. The germline V gene encodes CDR1 SGHKS and CDR2 YYEKEE (reference sequence). CDR3 length: 15 amino acids. Here the CDR3 DNA reads TGTGCCAGCAGCCCTTCGTCCAGGGGAGACTACGAGCAGTACTTC. This encodes CASSPSSRGDYEQYF.

This chain links TRBV6-5 with TRBJ1-5, with D perhaps matching TRBD1 (5 bases). Looked up from germline, CDR1 is MNHEY and CDR2 is SVGAGI. Trimming took 0 bases from V and 4 from J, leaving 7 bases between them. This CDR3 is 14 amino acids long. CDR3 sequence: CASSYSGGNQPQHF. The CDR3 nucleotides read TGTGCCAGCAGTTACTCTGGGGGGAATCAGCCCCAGCATTTT.

The chain carries TRBV15 and TRBJ1-4; D is unresolved. Germline values: CDR1 LNHNV, CDR2 YYDKDF (reference sequence). CDR3 length equals 13 residues. V shed 4 bases and J shed 5 bases, with 8 bases lying between them. The chain's CDR3 is CATSTDLNEKLFF. In DNA, the CDR3 is TGTGCCACCAGCACAGACCTGAATGAAAAACTGTTTTTT. Filled out from reference TRBV15 and TRBJ1-4, the complete variable domain reads DAMVIQNPRYQVTQFGKPVTLSCSQTLNHNVMYWYQQKSSQAPKLLFHYYDKDFNNEADTPDNFQSRRPNTSFCFLDIRSPGLGDTAMYLCATSTDLNEKLFFGSGTQLSVL.

The V and J genes are TRBV7-8 and TRBJ2-7; 7 bases agree with TRBD2. The CDR3 has 15 amino acids. Trimming removed 5 bases from V and 0 bases from J; junction bases left unmatched: 7. Germline V gene lookup returns CDR1 SGHVS and CDR2 FQNEAQ. Written as DNA, the CDR3 is TGTGCCAGCAGCACCAGGGAGGGACCCTCCTACGAGCAGTACTTC. Encoded protein: CASSTREGPSYEQYF.

Only a few counts were recorded for this clone. This sequence joins TRBV7-9 and TRBJ2-7; D may be TRBD2 (5 bases). V dropped 5 bases and J dropped 2 bases, with 13 bases sitting between them. The V gene's germline CDR1 is SEHNR and CDR2 FQNEAQ (reference sequence). This CDR3 spans 14 amino acids. The CDR3 bases are TGTGCCAGCAGCCCTCGACGGACTCCCTACGAGCAGTACTTC. Translated: CASSPRRTPYEQYF.

The V call is TRBV19, the J call TRBJ2-7; tentative D call: TRBD1 (5 bases). Germline V gives CDR1 LNHDA, CDR2 SQIVND (reference sequence). Trimming left V 6 bases short and J 9 bases short, with 21 bases between. This CDR3 has 14 amino acids. The CDR3 reads CASSRGHSATGQYF. The DNA of the CDR3 is TGTGCCAGTAGCCGAGGACACAGTGCAACTGGGCAGTACTTC.

This sequence joins TRBV5-1 and TRBJ2-3; the D gene is possibly TRBD2 (5 bases). Per germline, CDR1 SGHRS and CDR2 YFSETQ. V dropped 0 bases and J dropped 2 bases, with 7 bases sitting between them. This CDR3 has 14 amino acids. As DNA, the CDR3 is TGCGCCAGCAGCTTGGGCGGGCTCACAGATACGCAGTATTTT. Encoded protein: CASSLGGLTDTQYF.

The table lists this clone with a count of one. The V call is TRBV7-9, the J call TRBJ1-3; weak D call: TRBD1 (6 bases). Germline V gives CDR1 SEHNR, CDR2 FQNEAQ (reference sequence). The CDR3 length is 13 residues. The ends were cut back, 7 bases at V and 5 bases at J, with 12 bases in the middle. The CDR3 bases are TGTGCCAGCACAACCTGGGACAGAAACACCATATATTTT. It specifies CASTTWDRNTIYF.

The CDR3 loop reads CASSALGGVGAIRGYTF. CDR3 DNA sequence: TGTGCCAGCAGCGCCCTAGGGGGGGTGGGCGCGATAAGGGGCTACACCTTC. The genes are TRBV9 and TRBJ1-2, with TRBD1 as a possible D gene (6 bases). Looked up from germline, CDR1 is SGDLS and CDR2 is YYNGEE. V was pared by 3 bases and J by 8 bases, with 26 bases between. The CDR3 spans 17 residues.

The chain uses TRBV6-5 and TRBJ1-1, with D possibly TRBD1 on 6 matching bases. Trimming took 7 bases from V and 4 from J, leaving 13 bases between them. CDR1 and CDR2 from the germline V gene are MNHEY and SVGAGI. This CDR3 has 13 amino acids. Here the CDR3 reads CASTQGRFTEAFF. CDR3 nucleotide sequence: TGTGCCAGCACCCAGGGGAGATTCACTGAAGCTTTCTTT.

The CDR3 sequence is CASTTSTGFAYEQYF. The CDR3 nucleotides read TGTGCCAGCACTACAAGCACAGGGTTCGCCTACGAGCAGTACTTC. The V call is TRBV2, the J call TRBJ2-7; a possible D gene is TRBD1 (6 bases). Germline CDR1 SNHLY, CDR2 FYNNEI. The CDR3 runs 15 residues. V lost 7 bases to trimming and J lost 2 bases, with 18 bases between them.

The rearrangement uses TRBV6-6 and TRBJ2-7; maybe TRBD2 (5 bases). Per the germline V gene, CDR1 is MNHNY and CDR2 is SVGAGI (reference sequence). V was trimmed by 0 bases and J by 3 bases, leaving 9 bases between them. The CDR3 totals 14 residues. The CDR3 DNA follows: TGTGCCAGCAGTTACTCGATCGGAGGCTACGAGCAGTACTTC. Amino acid sequence: CASSYSIGGYEQYF.

The rearrangement links TRBV6-2 or TRBV6-3 to TRBJ2-3; 8 bases fit TRBD2. The germline V gene has CDR1 MNHEY and CDR2 SVGEGT. The CDR3 loop spans 14 amino acids. The V segment lost 6 bases and the J segment 4 bases; nucleotides outside the gene matches: 6. CDR3 in amino acids: CASSPSGSADTQYF. DNA of the CDR3: TGTGCCAGCAGCCCGAGCGGGAGTGCAGATACGCAGTATTTT.